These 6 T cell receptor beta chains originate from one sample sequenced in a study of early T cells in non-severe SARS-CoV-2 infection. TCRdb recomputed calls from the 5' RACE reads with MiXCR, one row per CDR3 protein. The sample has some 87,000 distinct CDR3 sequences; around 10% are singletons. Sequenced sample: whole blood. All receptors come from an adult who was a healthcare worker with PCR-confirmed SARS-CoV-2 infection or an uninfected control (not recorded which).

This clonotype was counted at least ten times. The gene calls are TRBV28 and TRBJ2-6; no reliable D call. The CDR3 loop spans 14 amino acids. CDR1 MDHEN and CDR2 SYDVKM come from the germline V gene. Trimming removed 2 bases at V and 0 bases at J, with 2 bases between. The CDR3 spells CASSLVSGANVLTF. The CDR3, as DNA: TGTGCCAGCAGTTTAGTCTCTGGGGCCAACGTCCTGACTTTC.

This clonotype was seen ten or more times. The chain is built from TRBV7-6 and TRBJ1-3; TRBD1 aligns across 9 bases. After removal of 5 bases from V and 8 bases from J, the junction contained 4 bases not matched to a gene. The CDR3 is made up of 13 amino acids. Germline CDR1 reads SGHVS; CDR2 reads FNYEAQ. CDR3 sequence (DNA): TGTGCCAGCAGCCGCACAGGGGGCCACACCATATATTTT. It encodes CASSRTGGHTIYF.

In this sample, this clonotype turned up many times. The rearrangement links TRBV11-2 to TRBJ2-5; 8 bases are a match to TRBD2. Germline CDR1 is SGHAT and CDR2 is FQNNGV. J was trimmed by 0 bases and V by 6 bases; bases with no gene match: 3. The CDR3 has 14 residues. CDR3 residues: CASSGGRHQETQYF. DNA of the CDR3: TGTGCCAGCAGTGGCGGGAGGCACCAAGAGACCCAGTACTTC.

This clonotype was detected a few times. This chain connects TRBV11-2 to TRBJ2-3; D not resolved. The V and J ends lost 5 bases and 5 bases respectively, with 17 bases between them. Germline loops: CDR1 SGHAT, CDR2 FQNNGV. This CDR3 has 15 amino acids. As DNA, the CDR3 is TGTGCCAGCAGCCCCTCGGCCGTGAGAGGAGATACGCAGTATTTT. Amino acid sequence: CASSPSAVRGDTQYF.

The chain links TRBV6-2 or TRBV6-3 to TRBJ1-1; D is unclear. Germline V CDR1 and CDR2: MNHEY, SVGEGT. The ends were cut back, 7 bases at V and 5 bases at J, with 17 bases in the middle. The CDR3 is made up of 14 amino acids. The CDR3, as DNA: TGTGCCAGCACCCCGAGGCGGGGATTTACTGAAGCTTTCTTT. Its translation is CASTPRRGFTEAFF.

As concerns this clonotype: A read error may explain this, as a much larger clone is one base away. Written as DNA, the CDR3 is TGTGCCAGCAGCGCCGGCGGGAGGCCAGGAAACACCATATATTTT. This sequence encodes CASSAGGRPGNTIYF. The chain recombines TRBV7-2 with TRBJ1-3, with D unresolved. The CDR3 is 15 residues long. CDR1 SGHTA and CDR2 FQGNSA come from the germline V gene. The V gene lost 5 bases and the J gene lost 4 bases, with 15 bases spanning the gap.